The next 29 T cell receptor beta chains were all read from a single sample in a study of T cell responses to AZD1222 COVID-19 vaccine. TCRdb's table, derived via immunoSEQ multiplex PCR, lists solely in-frame clones and lacks some. This repertoire shows under 110,000 clones, more than 70% found once; its top ten account for more than 8.5%. The sample consisted of peripheral blood, taken 28 days after the second AZD1222 dose. These TCRs come from an adult who received the AZD1222 COVID-19 vaccine.

CDR3 loop: CASSASKISGSVNTGELFF. CDR3 nucleotide sequence: TGTGCCAGCAGTGCATCGAAAATTAGCGGGAGCGTGAACACCGGGGAGCTGTTTTTT. V gene TRBV9 combines with J gene TRBJ2-2, with 9 nucleotides matching TRBD2. The CDR3 spans 19 residues. The germline gives CDR1 SGDLS, CDR2 YYNGEE. V trimming: 5 bases; J trimming: 1 base; junction bases outside the gene matches: 15.

The rearrangement uses TRBV19 and TRBJ2-7, with D perhaps TRBD2 (6 bases). The germline gives CDR1 LNHDA, CDR2 SQIVND (reference sequence). The CDR3 sequence is 13 residues long. Trimming took 10 bases from V and 6 from J, leaving 19 bases between them. CDR3 loop: CATALMEGFEQYF. The CDR3, as DNA: TGTGCCACCGCGCTGATGGAGGGTTTCGAGCAGTACTTC.

The gene calls are TRBV5-1 and TRBJ2-1; 8 positions agree with TRBD1. V was pared by 1 base and J by 9 bases, with 9 bases of the junction left unmatched. This CDR3 has 15 residues. Germline assignment: CDR1 SGHRS and CDR2 YFSETQ. The CDR3 sequence is CASSLPGQAVGEQFF. The CDR3 nucleotides read TGCGCCAGCAGCTTGCCGGGACAGGCCGTGGGTGAGCAGTTCTTC.

J is TRBJ1-2 and V is TRBV10-3, with TRBD1 identical over 7 bases. The germline V gene encodes CDR1 ENHRY and CDR2 SYGVKD. The CDR3 extends over 14 amino acids. With 6 bases clipped from V and 6 bases from J, the junction kept 10 bases outside the gene matches. As DNA, the CDR3 is TGTGCCATCAGCCGGTATACAGGGGCAAATGGCTACACCTTC. Translation gives CAISRYTGANGYTF.

V and J are TRBV7-8 and TRBJ1-3, with 7 bases matching TRBD1. The germline gives CDR1 SGHVS, CDR2 FQNEAQ. This CDR3 contains 14 residues. The trim removed 4 bases at V and 1 base at J, leaving 1 base unmatched. CDR3 bases: TGTGCCAGCAGCTACAGGGGATCTGGAAACACCATATATTTT. This translates into CASSYRGSGNTIYF.

The chain carries TRBV5-1 and TRBJ2-7; TRBD2 matches 7 bases. J lost 2 bases, V lost 4 bases, and 3 bases had no gene match. From germline, CDR1 is SGHRS and CDR2 YFSETQ. The CDR3 has 13 amino acids. CDR3 region: CASSRGSTYEQYF. Here the CDR3 DNA reads TGCGCCAGCAGCCGCGGGAGCACCTACGAGCAGTACTTC.

Worth noting for this clone: The junction differs from germline at one of its ends, possibly a read error. V and J are TRBV7-7 and TRBJ2-5; D is tentatively TRBD1 or TRBD2 (6 bases each). Germline V gene data show CDR1 as SSHAT and CDR2 as FNYEAQ (reference sequence). The CDR3 extends over 17 amino acids. The CDR3 spells CASSPFGGTSTKETQYF. Written as DNA, the CDR3 is TGTGCTAGCAGCCCTTTTGGCGGGACATCCACCAAAGAGACCCAGTACTTC.

The chain uses TRBV7-2 and TRBJ1-5, with 9 positions matching TRBD1. V was pared by 3 bases and J by 4 bases, with 10 bases of the junction left unmatched. CDR1 SGHTA and CDR2 FQGNSA come from the germline V gene. The CDR3 has 17 residues. CDR3 coding DNA: TGTGCCAGCAGCTTCAACTTAAGACAGGGGGGGAATCAGCCCCAGCATTTT. Translation gives CASSFNLRQGGNQPQHF.

This clone appeared once. V and J are TRBV18 and TRBJ2-7, with 11 bases aligning to TRBD2. The CDR3 totals 16 residues. The J segment lost 2 bases and the V segment lost 9 bases, leaving 12 bases of the junction unmatched. CDR1 is KGHSH and CDR2 is LQKENI in the germline V gene. The CDR3 reads CASTGTSGEKTYEQYF. The CDR3 DNA reads as TGTGCCAGTACCGGGACTAGCGGAGAGAAAACCTACGAGCAGTACTTC.

J is TRBJ1-2 and V is TRBV20-1; 11 bases map to TRBD1. Germline CDR1 and CDR2: DFQATT and SNEGSKA (reference sequence). The trim removed 4 bases at V and 14 bases at J, leaving 6 bases unmatched. The length of the CDR3 is 11 residues. CDR3 sequence (DNA): TGCAGTGCTAAGGACAGGGGGCTCATGACCTTC. Translation: CSAKDRGLMTF.

This clone was seen a handful of times. J is TRBJ1-4 and V is TRBV7-6; possibly TRBD1 for D (5 bases). The CDR3 covers 19 residues. Germline assignment: CDR1 SGHVS and CDR2 FNYEAQ. V shed 1 base and J shed 1 base, with 19 bases lying between them. CDR3 DNA: TGTGCCAGCAGCTTAGTCCACTCCGGGACCCTGGAAACTAATGAAAAACTGTTTTTT. This sequence encodes CASSLVHSGTLETNEKLFF.

The chain links TRBV11-1 to TRBJ1-1; the match to TRBD1 covers 8 bases. Per germline, CDR1 SGHAT and CDR2 FQDESV (reference sequence). V lost 5 bases and J lost 0; bases outside the gene matches: 5. The CDR3 loop spans 15 amino acids. The DNA of the CDR3 is TGTGCCAGCAGCCCGCGGACAGGGCTGAACACTGAAGCTTTCTTT. Residues: CASSPRTGLNTEAFF. Supplemented by reference TRBV11-1 and TRBJ1-1, the full variable domain reads EAEVAQSPRYKITEKSQAVAFWCDPISGHATLYWYRQILGQGPELLVQFQDESVVDDSQLPKDRFSAERLKGVDSTLKIQPAELGDSAMYLCASSPRTGLNTEAFFGQGTRLTVV.

The chain combines TRBV30 with TRBJ2-1; no firm D call. Looked up from germline, CDR1 is GTSNPN and CDR2 is SVGIG (reference sequence). Trimming pared 1 base from V and 11 bases from J, leaving 15 bases between. CDR3 length equals 13 residues. CDR3 amino acids: CAWSGSPTEKQFF. Here the CDR3 DNA reads TGTGCCTGGAGTGGGAGCCCGACGGAGAAGCAGTTCTTC.

The chain couples TRBV30 to TRBJ1-1; tentative D call: TRBD1 (5 bases). The CDR3 is 17 amino acids. Between the trimmed V and J ends, which lost 0 bases and 3 bases, there was a span of 20 bases. Germline lookup yields CDR1 GTSNPN and CDR2 SVGIG (reference sequence). In DNA, the CDR3 is TGTGCCTGGAGTGTACCTGTGACAGAAAGGTGGCACACTGAAGCTTTCTTT. It specifies CAWSVPVTERWHTEAFF.

The chain uses TRBV6-6 and TRBJ1-6; D unclear. Germline V CDR1 and CDR2: MNHNY, SVGAGI (reference sequence). CDR3 length: 13 amino acids. Trimming left V 6 bases short and J 9 bases short, with 12 bases between. CDR3 in amino acids: CASSLGPRSPLHF. CDR3 nucleotide sequence: TGTGCCAGCAGCCTTGGGCCACGTTCACCCCTCCACTTT.

The rearrangement links TRBV27 to TRBJ1-5; possibly TRBD1 for D (5 bases). V was clipped by 5 bases and J by 5 bases, with 10 bases between them. Germline loops: CDR1 MNHEY, CDR2 SMNVEV (reference sequence). CDR3 length equals 13 residues. CDR3 in amino acids: CASSQLQDQPQHF. The CDR3 bases are TGTGCCAGCAGTCAACTACAGGATCAGCCCCAGCATTTT.

The CDR3 sequence is CASSGFDSISTDTQYF. CDR3 nucleotides: TGTGCCAGCAGCGGATTTGACAGTATTAGCACAGATACGCAGTATTTT. V is TRBV13 and J is TRBJ2-3, with D perhaps TRBD1 (5 bases). The CDR3 loop spans 16 amino acids. Trimming removed 5 bases at V and 0 bases at J, with 15 bases between. In germline, CDR1 is PRHDT, CDR2 FYEKMQ (reference sequence).

This clone has only a few counts. The chain is built from TRBV7-9 and TRBJ2-1; D remains unclear. There are 14 residues in the CDR3. Germline CDR1 reads SEHNR; CDR2 reads FQNEAQ (reference sequence). The germline V and J ends were trimmed by 6 bases and 3 bases, with 12 bases remaining between them. CDR3 protein: CASRDRGVYNEQFF. The CDR3 DNA reads TGTGCCAGCAGGGACCGTGGGGTCTACAATGAGCAGTTCTTC. Together with reference TRBV7-9 and TRBJ2-1, the CDR3 gives the full variable domain: DTGVSQNPRHKITKRGQNVTFRCDPISEHNRLYWYRQTLGQGPEFLTYFQNEAQLEKSRLLSDRFSAERPKGSFSTLEIQRTEQGDSAMYLCASRDRGVYNEQFFGPGTRLTVL.

V gene TRBV3-1 (or the pseudogene TRBV3-2) combines with J gene TRBJ2-7, with 11 bases aligning to TRBD2. The trim removed 6 bases at V and 9 bases at J, leaving 4 bases unmatched. This CDR3 region has 12 residues. Germline V lookup: CDR1 LGHDT, CDR2 YNNKEL (reference sequence). The DNA for the CDR3 is TGTGCCAGCAGTCTCGGGACTAGCGGGCAGTACTTC. Translating gives CASSLGTSGQYF.

V is TRBV19 and J is TRBJ2-2; TRBD1 might be the D (6 bases). Germline CDR1 LNHDA, CDR2 SQIVND (reference sequence). The CDR3 spans 14 residues. Trimming removed 3 bases from V and 5 bases from J, with 10 bases in between. The CDR3 loop is CASSILGGTGELFF. In DNA form, the CDR3 reads TGTGCCAGTAGTATCCTAGGGGGAACCGGGGAGCTGTTTTTT.

This chain connects TRBV2 to TRBJ2-7; a possible D gene is TRBD2 (5 bases). This CDR3 contains 13 residues. V was pared by 6 bases and J by 7 bases, with 16 bases between. Germline values: CDR1 SNHLY, CDR2 FYNNEI. This chain's CDR3 is CASRVGLGWEQYF. The DNA for the CDR3 is TGTGCCAGCAGGGTCGGACTGGGGTGGGAGCAGTACTTC.

This chain connects TRBV18 to TRBJ2-2; 10 nucleotides line up with TRBD2. The germline V gene encodes CDR1 KGHSH and CDR2 LQKENI. V dropped 3 bases and J dropped 4; count of bases not matched to a gene: 17. This CDR3 has 20 residues. The CDR3 nucleotides read TGTGCCAGCTCACCCCTACTTTCCCCTTTACTAGCGGGACGCACCGGGGAGCTGTTTTTT. It is translated as CASSPLLSPLLAGRTGELFF.

The rearrangement uses TRBV4-1 and TRBJ1-2; the D is unclear. The CDR3 length is 14 residues. V was shortened by 4 bases and J by 2 bases, with 11 bases between the two germline ends. Germline V gene sequence: CDR1 MGHRA, CDR2 YSYEKL. The DNA for the CDR3 is TGCGCCAGCAGCCCACAGCCGGGAAACTATGGCTACACCTTC. This codes for CASSPQPGNYGYTF.

The rearrangement links TRBV7-2 to TRBJ2-4, with 7 bases lining up with TRBD2. V shed 2 bases and J 0 bases; nucleotides not matched to a gene: 4. CDR1 and CDR2 (germline): SGHTA, FQGNSA. The CDR3 spans 16 residues. The CDR3 sequence: CASSLLLAGAKNIQYF. The CDR3 nucleotides are TGTGCCAGCAGCTTACTGTTAGCGGGAGCCAAAAACATTCAGTACTTC.

This clone has just a few counts. The rearrangement links TRBV3-1 (or the pseudogene TRBV3-2) to TRBJ2-3; 9 bases line up with TRBD1. V was pared by 4 bases and J by 3 bases, with 5 bases of the junction left unmatched. This CDR3 is 15 amino acids long. In germline, CDR1 is LGHDT, CDR2 YNNKEL (reference sequence). CDR3 nucleotides: TGTGCCAGCAGCCTACAGGGGGCGCAAACAGATACGCAGTATTTT. It yields the protein CASSLQGAQTDTQYF.

This chain links TRBV7-8 with TRBJ2-1; D may be TRBD2 (6 bases). This CDR3 is built from 15 residues. Germline assignment: CDR1 SGHVS and CDR2 FQNEAQ. The germline V and J ends were trimmed by 5 bases and 4 bases, with 15 bases remaining between them. In nucleotides, the CDR3 is TGTGCCAGCAGCCCCCGGACGGAGGGATACAATGAGCAGTTCTTC. It translates to CASSPRTEGYNEQFF.

The chain recombines TRBV11-3 with TRBJ2-2; the D is unclear. The CDR3 has 14 residues. Trimming stripped 1 base from V and 4 bases from J, with 7 bases between. Germline CDR1 is SGHNT and CDR2 is YENEEA. The CDR3 DNA reads as TGTGCCAGCAGCTTAGGGCGGCTCACCGGGGAGCTGTTTTTT. Its translation: CASSLGRLTGELFF.

The chain links TRBV9 to TRBJ2-1; 12 bases align to TRBD2. The germline V gene has CDR1 SGDLS and CDR2 YYNGEE. The CDR3 loop spans 16 amino acids. The V gene end was trimmed by 0 bases and the J gene end by 7 bases; junction bases not matched to a gene: 5. The DNA for the CDR3 is TGTGCCAGCAGCGTAGAAACTAGCGGGAGGACAAATGAGCAGTTCTTC. Its translation: CASSVETSGRTNEQFF.

The chain has TRBV6-2 or TRBV6-3 and TRBJ2-7, with D perhaps matching TRBD2 (5 bases). Germline lookup yields CDR1 MNHEY and CDR2 SVGEGT. The CDR3 totals 18 residues. The V and J ends lost 2 bases and 0 bases respectively, with 20 bases between them. CDR3 sequence (DNA): TGTGCCAGCAGTTACAGCCACCGGGATATAAAACCCTCCTACGAGCAGTACTTC. This sequence encodes CASSYSHRDIKPSYEQYF.